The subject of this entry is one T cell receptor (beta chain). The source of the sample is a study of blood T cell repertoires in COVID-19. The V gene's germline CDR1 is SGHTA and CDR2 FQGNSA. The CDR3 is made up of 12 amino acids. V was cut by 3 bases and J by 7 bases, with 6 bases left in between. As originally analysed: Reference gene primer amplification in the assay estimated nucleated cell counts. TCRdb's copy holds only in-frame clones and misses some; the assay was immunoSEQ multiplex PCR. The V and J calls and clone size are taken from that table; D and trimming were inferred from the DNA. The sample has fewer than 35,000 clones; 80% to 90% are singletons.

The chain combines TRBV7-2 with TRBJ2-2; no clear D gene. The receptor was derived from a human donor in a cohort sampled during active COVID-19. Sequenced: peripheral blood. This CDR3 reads CASSFRVGELFF. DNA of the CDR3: TGTGCCAGCAGCTTTCGTGTCGGGGAGCTGTTTTTT.